This T cell receptor beta chain was documented in a study of T-cell reconstitution after alpha-beta-depleted transplantation in children. Preparing the TCRbeta library involved the use of unique molecular identifiers. TCRdb ran MiXCR on the PCR reads and lists one entry per CDR3 protein. The top ten clones hold roughly 6% of a sample with 440,000 or so distinct CDR3 sequences, around 9.9% of them seen once. This clonotype has just a few counts. Between the trimmed V and J ends, which lost 5 bases and 0 bases, there was a span of 13 bases. The CDR3 consists of 16 residues. Per germline, CDR1 SGHTA and CDR2 FQGNSA.

This TCR was sampled from a human donor who donated a stem cell graft to a child with acute myeloid leukemia. Sequences were derived from PBMCs from the stem cell graft donor, sampled from the stem cell graft. J is TRBJ1-4 and V is TRBV7-2; D is possibly TRBD1 (6 bases). In DNA form, the CDR3 reads TGTGCCAGCAGCCCTAGACGGACAGCAACTAATGAAAAACTGTTTTTT. Translating it yields CASSPRRTATNEKLFF.